This T cell receptor beta chain was captured by sequencing in a study of blood T cell repertoires in COVID-19. Cohort 3 recovered donors had two negative PCRs, clearance, or symptom resolution. Original data processing: By means of reference gene primer amplification, nucleated cell counts were estimated. Sequenced by immunoSEQ multiplex PCR; TCRdb stores in-frame clones only, minus some. The DNA was the basis for D and trimming; V, J and clone size are from that table. The sample includes over 150,000 clones, around 85% of them seen just once. Sequences were obtained from PBMCs or T cells enriched from blood (not recorded which). This receptor was identified in a man between 40 and 49 years old who had recovered from COVID-19.

CDR3 in amino acids: CARPGAGGPWADTQYF. Written as DNA, the CDR3 is TGTGCCAGACCAGGAGCGGGAGGGCCTTGGGCAGATACGCAGTATTTT. The genes are TRBV11-2 and TRBJ2-3, with 10 bases lining up with TRBD2. The CDR3 has 16 amino acids. V shed 9 bases, J shed 4 bases, and the junction held 13 bases outside the gene matches. Per the germline V gene, CDR1 is SGHAT and CDR2 is FQNNGV.